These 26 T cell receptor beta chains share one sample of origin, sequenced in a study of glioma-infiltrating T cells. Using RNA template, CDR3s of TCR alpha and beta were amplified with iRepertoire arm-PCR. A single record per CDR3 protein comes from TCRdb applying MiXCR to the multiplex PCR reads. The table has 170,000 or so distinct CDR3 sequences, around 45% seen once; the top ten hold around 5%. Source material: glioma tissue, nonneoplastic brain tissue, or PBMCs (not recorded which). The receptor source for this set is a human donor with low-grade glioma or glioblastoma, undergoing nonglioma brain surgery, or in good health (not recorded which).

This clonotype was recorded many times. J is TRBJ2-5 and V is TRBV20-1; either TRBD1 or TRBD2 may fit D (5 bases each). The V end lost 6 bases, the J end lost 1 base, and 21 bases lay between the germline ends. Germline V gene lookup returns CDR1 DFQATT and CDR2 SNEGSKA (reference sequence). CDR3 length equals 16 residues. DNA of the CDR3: TGCAGTGCAGGGGCCAGCGAGGGAACTCTCCAAGAGACCCAGTACTTC. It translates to CSAGASEGTLQETQYF.

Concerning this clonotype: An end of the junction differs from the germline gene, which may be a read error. Here the CDR3 DNA reads TGTGCTAGCAGTTACAGGGAGTCTCAGCCCCAGCATTTT. It yields the protein CASSYRESQPQHF. This chain uses TRBV6-9 with TRBJ1-5; a possible D gene is TRBD1 (6 bases). CDR3 length: 13 amino acids. In germline, CDR1 is MNHGY, CDR2 SVAAGI.

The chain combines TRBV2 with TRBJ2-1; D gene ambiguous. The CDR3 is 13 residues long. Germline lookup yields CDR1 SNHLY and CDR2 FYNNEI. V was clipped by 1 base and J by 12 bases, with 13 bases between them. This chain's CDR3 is CASSEDELRMQFF. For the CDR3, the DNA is TGTGCCAGCAGTGAAGATGAGCTGAGAATGCAGTTCTTC. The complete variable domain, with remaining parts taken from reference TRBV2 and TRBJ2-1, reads EPEVTQTPSHQVTQMGQEVILRCVPISNHLYFYWYRQILGQKVEFLVSFYNNEISEKSEIFDDQFSVERPDGSNFTLKIRSTKLEDSAMYFCASSEDELRMQFFGPGTRLTVL.

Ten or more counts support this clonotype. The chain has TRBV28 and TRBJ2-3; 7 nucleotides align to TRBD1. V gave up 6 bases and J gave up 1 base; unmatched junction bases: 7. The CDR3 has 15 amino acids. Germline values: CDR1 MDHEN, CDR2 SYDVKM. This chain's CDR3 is CASSPAGTGTDTQYF. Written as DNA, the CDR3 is TGTGCCAGCAGCCCCGCCGGGACAGGCACAGATACGCAGTATTTT.

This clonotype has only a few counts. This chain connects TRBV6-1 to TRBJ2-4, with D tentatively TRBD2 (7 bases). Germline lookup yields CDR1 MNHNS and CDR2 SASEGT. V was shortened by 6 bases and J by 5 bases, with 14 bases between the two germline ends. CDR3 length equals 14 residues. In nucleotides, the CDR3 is TGTGCCAGCAGCCCCACCGGGGGGCAAAACATTCAGTACTTC. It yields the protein CASSPTGGQNIQYF.

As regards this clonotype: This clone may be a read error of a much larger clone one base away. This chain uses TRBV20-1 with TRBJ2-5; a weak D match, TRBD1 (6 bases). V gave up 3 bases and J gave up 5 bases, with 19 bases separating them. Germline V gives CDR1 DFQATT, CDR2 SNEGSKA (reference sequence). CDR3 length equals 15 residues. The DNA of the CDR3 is TGCAGTGCTAGTGACCAGCAGGGGACCGTTGAGACCCAGTACTTC. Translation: CSASDQQGTVETQYF.

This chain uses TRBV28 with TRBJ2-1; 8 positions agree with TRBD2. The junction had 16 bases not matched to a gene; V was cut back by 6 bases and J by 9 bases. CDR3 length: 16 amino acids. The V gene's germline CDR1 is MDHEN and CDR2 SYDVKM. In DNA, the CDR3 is TGTGCCAGCAGCCCATCCGGGACTAGAAATGGCGTTGAGCAGTTCTTC. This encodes CASSPSGTRNGVEQFF.

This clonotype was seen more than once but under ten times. CDR3 in amino acids: CASSSGQGSYEQYF. CDR3 DNA: TGCGCCAGCAGCTCAGGACAGGGTTCCTACGAGCAGTACTTC. The chain links TRBV5-1 to TRBJ2-7; 8 nucleotides align to TRBD1. Germline V lookup: CDR1 SGHRS, CDR2 YFSETQ. V was pared by 3 bases and J by 1 base, with 3 bases of the junction left unmatched. CDR3 length: 14 residues.

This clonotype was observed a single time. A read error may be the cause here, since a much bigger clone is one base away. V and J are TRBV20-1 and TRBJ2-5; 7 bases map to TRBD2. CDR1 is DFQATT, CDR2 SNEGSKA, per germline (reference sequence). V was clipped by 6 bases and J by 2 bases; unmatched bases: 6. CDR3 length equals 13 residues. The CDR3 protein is CSATGTTQETQYF. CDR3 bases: TGCAGTGCCACCGGGACTACGCAAGAGACCCAGTACTTC.

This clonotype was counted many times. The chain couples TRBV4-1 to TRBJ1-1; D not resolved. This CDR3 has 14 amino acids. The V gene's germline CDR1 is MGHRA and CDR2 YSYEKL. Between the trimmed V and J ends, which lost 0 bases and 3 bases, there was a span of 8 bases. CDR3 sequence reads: CASSQDPQDTEAFF. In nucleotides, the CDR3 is TGCGCCAGCAGCCAAGATCCGCAGGACACTGAAGCTTTCTTT.

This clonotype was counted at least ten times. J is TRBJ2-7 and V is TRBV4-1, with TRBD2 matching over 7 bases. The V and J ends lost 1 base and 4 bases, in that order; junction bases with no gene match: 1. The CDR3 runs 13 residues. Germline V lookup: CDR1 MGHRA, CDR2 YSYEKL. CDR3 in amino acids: CASSQGLAYEQYF. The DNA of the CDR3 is TGCGCCAGCAGCCAAGGACTAGCTTACGAGCAGTACTTC.

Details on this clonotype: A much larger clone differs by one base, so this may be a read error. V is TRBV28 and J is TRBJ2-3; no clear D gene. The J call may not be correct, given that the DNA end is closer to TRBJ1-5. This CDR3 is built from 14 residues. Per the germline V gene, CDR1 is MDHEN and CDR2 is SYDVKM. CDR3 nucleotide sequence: TGTGCCAGCTCCTGGTCAAGGGTGGCAGATACGCAGCATTTT. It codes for CASSWSRVADTQHF.

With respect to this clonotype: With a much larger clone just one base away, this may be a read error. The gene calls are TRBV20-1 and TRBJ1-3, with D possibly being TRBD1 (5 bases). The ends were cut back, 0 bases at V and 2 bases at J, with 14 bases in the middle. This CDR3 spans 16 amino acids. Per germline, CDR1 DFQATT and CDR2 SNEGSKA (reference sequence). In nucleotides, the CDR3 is TGCAGTGCTAGAGAACCACAGGTTCCAACTGGAAACACCATATATTTT. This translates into CSAREPQVPTGNTIYF.

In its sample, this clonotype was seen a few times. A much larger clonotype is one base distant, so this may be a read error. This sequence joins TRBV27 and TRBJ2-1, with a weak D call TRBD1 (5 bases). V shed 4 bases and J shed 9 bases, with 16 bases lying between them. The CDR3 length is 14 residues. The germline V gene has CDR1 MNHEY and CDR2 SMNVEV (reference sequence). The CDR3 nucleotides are TGTGCCAGCAGTTCCCGACAGAGAGACAGTGAGCAGTTCTTC. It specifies CASSSRQRDSEQFF.

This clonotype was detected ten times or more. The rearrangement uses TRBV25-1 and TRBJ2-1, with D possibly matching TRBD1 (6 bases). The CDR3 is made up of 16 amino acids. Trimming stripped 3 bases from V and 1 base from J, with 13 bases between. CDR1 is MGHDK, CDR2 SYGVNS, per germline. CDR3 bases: TGTGCCAGCAGTGAGCCCCAGGGGTCGTCCTACAATGAGCAGTTCTTC. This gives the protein CASSEPQGSSYNEQFF.

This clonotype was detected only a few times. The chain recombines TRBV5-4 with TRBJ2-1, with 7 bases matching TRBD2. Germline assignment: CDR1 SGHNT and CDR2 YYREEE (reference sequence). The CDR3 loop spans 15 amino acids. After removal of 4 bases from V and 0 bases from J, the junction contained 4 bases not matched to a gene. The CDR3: CASSTPSGSYNEQFF. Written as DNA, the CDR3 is TGTGCCAGCAGCACCCCTAGCGGCTCCTACAATGAGCAGTTCTTC. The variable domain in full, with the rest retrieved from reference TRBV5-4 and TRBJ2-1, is ETGVTQSPTHLIKTRGQQVTLRCSSQSGHNTVSWYQQALGQGPQFIFQYYREEENGRGNFPPRFSGLQFPNYSSELNVNALELDDSALYLCASSTPSGSYNEQFFGPGTRLTVL.

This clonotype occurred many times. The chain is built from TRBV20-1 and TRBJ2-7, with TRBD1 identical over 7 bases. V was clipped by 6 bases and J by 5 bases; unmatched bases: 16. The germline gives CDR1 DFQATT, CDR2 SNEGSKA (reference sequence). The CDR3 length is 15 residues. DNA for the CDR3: TGCAGTGCCACCCTCCTCCGGGACAGTTTACACGAGCAGTACTTC. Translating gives CSATLLRDSLHEQYF.

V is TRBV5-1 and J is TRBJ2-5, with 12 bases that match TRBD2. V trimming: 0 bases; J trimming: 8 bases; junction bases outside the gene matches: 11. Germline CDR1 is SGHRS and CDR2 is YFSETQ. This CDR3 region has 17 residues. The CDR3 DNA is TGCGCCAGCAGCTTGGGGACTAGCGGGGTCCGGGTTCGTACCCAGTACTTC. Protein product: CASSLGTSGVRVRTQYF.

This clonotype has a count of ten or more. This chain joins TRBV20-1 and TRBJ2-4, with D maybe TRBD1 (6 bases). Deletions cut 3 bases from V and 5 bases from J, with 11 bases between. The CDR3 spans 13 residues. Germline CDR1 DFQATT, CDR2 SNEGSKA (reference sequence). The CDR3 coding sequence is TGCAGTGCTAGTCCAGGGGTGGAAAACATTCAGTACTTC. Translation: CSASPGVENIQYF.

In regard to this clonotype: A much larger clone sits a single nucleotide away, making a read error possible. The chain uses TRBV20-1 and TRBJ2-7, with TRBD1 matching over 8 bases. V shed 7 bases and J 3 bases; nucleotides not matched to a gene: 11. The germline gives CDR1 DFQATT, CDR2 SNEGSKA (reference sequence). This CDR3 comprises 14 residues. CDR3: CSGMRTGSVYEQYF. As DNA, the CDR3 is TGCAGTGGGATGCGGACAGGGTCTGTCTACGAGCAGTACTTC.

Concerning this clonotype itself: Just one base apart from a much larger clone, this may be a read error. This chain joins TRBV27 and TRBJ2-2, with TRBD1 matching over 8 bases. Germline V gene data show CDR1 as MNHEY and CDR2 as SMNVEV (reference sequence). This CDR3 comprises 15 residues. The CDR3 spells CDSSWDRRNTGELFF. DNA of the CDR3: TGTGACAGCAGTTGGGACAGGCGGAACACCGGGGAGCTGTTTTTT.

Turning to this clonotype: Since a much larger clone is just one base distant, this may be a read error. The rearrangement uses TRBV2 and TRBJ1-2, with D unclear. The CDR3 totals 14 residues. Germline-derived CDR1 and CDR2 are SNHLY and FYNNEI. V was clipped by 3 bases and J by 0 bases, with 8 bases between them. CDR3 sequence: CASSDVRSNYGYTF. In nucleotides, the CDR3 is TGTGCCAGCAGTGACGTCAGGTCTAACTATGGCTACACCTTC.

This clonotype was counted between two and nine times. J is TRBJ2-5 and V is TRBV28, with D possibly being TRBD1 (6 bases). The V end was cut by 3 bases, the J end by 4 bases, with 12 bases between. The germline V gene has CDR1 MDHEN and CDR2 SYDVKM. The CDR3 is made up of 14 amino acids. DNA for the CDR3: TGTGCCAGCAGTTTGGACAGCACGTCAGAGACCCAGTACTTC. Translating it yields CASSLDSTSETQYF. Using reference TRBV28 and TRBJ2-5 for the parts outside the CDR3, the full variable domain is DVKVTQSSRYLVKRTGEKVFLECVQDMDHENMFWYRQDPGLGLRLIYFSYDVKMKEKGDIPEGYSVSREKKERFSLILESASTNQTSMYLCASSLDSTSETQYFGPGTRLLVL.

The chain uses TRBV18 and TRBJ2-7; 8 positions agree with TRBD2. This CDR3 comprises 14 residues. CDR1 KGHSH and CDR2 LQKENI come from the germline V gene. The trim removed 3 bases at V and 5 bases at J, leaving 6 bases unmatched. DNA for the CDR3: TGTGCCAGCTCACCCAGCGGGAGAAAGGACGAGCAGTACTTC. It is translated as CASSPSGRKDEQYF.

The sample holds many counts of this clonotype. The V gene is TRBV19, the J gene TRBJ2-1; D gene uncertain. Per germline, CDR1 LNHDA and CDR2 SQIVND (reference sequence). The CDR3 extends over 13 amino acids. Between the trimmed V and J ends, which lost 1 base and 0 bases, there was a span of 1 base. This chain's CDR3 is CASSIASYNEQFF. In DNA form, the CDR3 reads TGTGCCAGTAGTATAGCCTCCTACAATGAGCAGTTCTTC.

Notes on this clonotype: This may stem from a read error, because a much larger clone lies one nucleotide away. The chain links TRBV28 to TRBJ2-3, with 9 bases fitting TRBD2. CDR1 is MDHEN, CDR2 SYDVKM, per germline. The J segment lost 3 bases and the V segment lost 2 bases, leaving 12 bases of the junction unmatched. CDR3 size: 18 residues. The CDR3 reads CASSLAPARLAVTDTQYF. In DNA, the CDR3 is TGTGCCAGCAGTTTAGCACCCGCCAGACTAGCGGTGACAGATACGCAGTATTTT.